This T cell receptor (beta chain) was captured in a study of cytomegalovirus exposure and HLA in healthy donors. As for the study in general: Counted in an early data release were approximately 85 million unique TCRs from HLA-typed donors.

PCR involved 60 Vbeta and 13 Jbeta primers. Here immunoSEQ multiplex PCR was the method, and the copy in TCRdb shows in-frame clones only, minus some. The sample holds under 150,000 clones, roughly 72% seen once. About this clone itself: The antigen remains unidentified.

Study observations and caveats: The study carried out a later analysis of TCR beta sequences. It associated some 15,000 of them with specific HLA alleles at a false discovery rate of 0.05. A later analysis linked a missense variant in DCLRE1C to the trimming of TCR beta V and J genes.

In germline, CDR1 is KGHSH, CDR2 LQKENI. Trimming stripped 0 bases from V and 2 bases from J, with 13 bases between. The CDR3 has 16 residues. The chain employs TRBV18 and TRBJ2-5; a possible D gene is TRBD2 (5 bases). Material for sequencing was PBMCs. This receptor was obtained from a woman aged 50 to 60 in good health and CMV-seronegative. The CDR3 is CASSPPTGGLQETQYF. CDR3 bases: TGTGCCAGCTCACCACCGACCGGCGGGCTGCAAGAGACCCAGTACTTC.